This is a list of T cell receptor beta chains from one sample in a study of T cell repertoires in cytomegalovirus infection. Each CDR3 protein gets one entry after TCRdb re-called the reads with MiXCR. The table includes nearly 550,000 distinct CDR3 sequences, 16% detected once. The specimen was CD8+ T cells from PBMCs. The receptors originated from a human donor in good health (CMV status not recorded). Some clones in this sample may be carry-over from other donors' samples. Both conserved end residues are part of each CDR3. A D gene is named only where the DNA matches it firmly. The size field is filled for only some rows; it gives once, few, many or a size class.

TRBJ1-1 | TRBV19 | TRBD1 | many | TGTGCCAGTATGGGACAGGCTCTTCAGGGAGAAGCTTTCTTT | CASMGQALQGEAFF
TRBJ2-2 | TRBV7-7 | - | few | TGTGCCAGCAGCTTATTCGGAAACACCGGGGAGCTGTTTTTT | CASSLFGNTGELFF
TRBJ2-3 | TRBV6-2/TRBV6-3 | TRBD2 | many | TGTGCCAGCAGTTGGTCCAGCGGGGGCTACACAGATACGCAGTATTTT | CASSWSSGGYTDTQYF
TRBJ1-1 | TRBV28 | - | few | TGTGCCAGCAGTTGGGACACGCAGAACACTGAAGCTTTCTTT | CASSWDTQNTEAFF
TRBJ1-1 | TRBV4-1 | - | - | TGCGCCAGCAGCCAAGATGGGGGTTACACTGAAGCTTTCTTT | CASSQDGGYTEAFF
TRBJ2-1 | TRBV9 | - | - | TGTGCCAGCAGCGTAGTGTGGGGGAGTCATGAGCAGTTCTTC | CASSVVWGSHEQFF
TRBJ1-2 | TRBV6-5 | - | many | TGTGCCAGCAGTCTCAGCGGGCCAGGGCGCGACTATGGCTACACCTTC | CASSLSGPGRDYGYTF
TRBJ2-7 | TRBV20-1 | TRBD2 | few | TGCAGTGCTAGAGGGTCTAGCGGAACCTACGAGCAGTACTTC | CSARGSSGTYEQYF
TRBJ1-4 | TRBV14 | - | many | TGTGCCAGCAGCCAAGCCGGGGGAGGTGAAAAACTGTTTTTT | CASSQAGGGEKLFF
TRBJ1-2 | TRBV10-3 | TRBD1 | many | TGTGCCACCCGACAGGGGAACTATGGCTACACCTTC | CATRQGNYGYTF
TRBJ2-3 | TRBV6-6 | TRBD2 | few | TGTGCCAGCACCGGACTAGCGGGCCGCGATACGCAGTATTTT | CASTGLAGRDTQYF
TRBJ2-1 | TRBV6-1 | TRBD2 | many | TGTGCCAGCAGAGCTACTAGCGTTAGTGAGCAGTTCTTC | CASRATSVSEQFF
TRBJ2-7 | TRBV28 | - | - | TGTGCCAGCAGATCCCCGGACGGAAAGGTGCAGTACTTC | CASRSPDGKVQYF
TRBJ2-3 | TRBV3-1 | TRBD2 | - | TGTGCCAGCAGCCAAGATTTCCTAGCGGGAGCCCTTGCAGATACGCAGTATTTT | CASSQDFLAGALADTQYF
TRBJ1-5 | TRBV27 | - | - | TGTGCCAGCAGTGAGGGACTGCCCGGCAATCAGCCCCAGCATTTT | CASSEGLPGNQPQHF
TRBJ2-2 | TRBV29-1 | - | many | TGCAGCGTTCCACGAGCGGAGGCAACCGGGGAGCTGTTTTTT | CSVPRAEATGELFF
TRBJ1-1 | TRBV5-1 | - | - | TGCGCCAGCAGCTTGTCAGGGTATGAAACTGAAGCTTTCTTT | CASSLSGYETEAFF
TRBJ2-1 | TRBV24-1 | TRBD1 | few | TGTGCCACCAGTGATTCTTGGACAGGTCCGTCGCAATTC | CATSDSWTGPSQF
TRBJ1-1 | TRBV28 | - | - | TGTGCCAGCAGCGGGGAGAGGGCAAGGGCTTTCTTT | CASSGERARAFF
TRBJ2-2 | TRBV6-1 | - | few | TGTGCCAGCACCACCGGAAAGGGAGATGGCACCGGGGAGCTGTTTTTT | CASTTGKGDGTGELFF
TRBJ2-7 | TRBV7-8 | - | many | TGTGCCAGCAGCTTAGGACCCGGGGAAACTAGCGAGCAGTACTTC | CASSLGPGETSEQYF
TRBJ2-7 | TRBV5-6 | - | once | TGTGCCAGCAGCCTGGGGGTAGGGCACACCTACGAGCAGTACTTC | CASSLGVGHTYEQYF
TRBJ1-1 | TRBV11-2 | - | many | TGTGCCAGCAGCTTAGAGGTCAGGGGAATTGGTGACCCCACTGAAGCTTTCTTT | CASSLEVRGIGDPTEAFF
TRBJ2-2 | TRBV7-9 | - | - | TGTGCCAGCAGCTTCCCGGGGCGTGGAACCGGGGAGCTGTTTTTT | CASSFPGRGTGELFF
TRBJ1-5 | TRBV2 | TRBD1 | - | TGTGCCAGCAGTGGCAGGGGGACGGGCAATCAGCCCCAGCATTTT | CASSGRGTGNQPQHF
TRBJ2-5 | TRBV6-1 | - | many | TGTGCCAGCAACGGGGCCGAGGAGACCCAGTACTTC | CASNGAEETQYF
TRBJ2-1 | TRBV7-9 | TRBD2 | many | TGTGCCAGCAGCTTGACTAGCGGGAGATCCTACAATGAGCAGTTCTTC | CASSLTSGRSYNEQFF
TRBJ2-1 | TRBV19 | TRBD1 | - | TGTGCCACCCCGGGACAGCCGAACAATGAGCAGTTCTTC | CATPGQPNNEQFF
TRBJ2-6 | TRBV12-3/TRBV12-4 | - | many | TGTGCCAGCAGTCCCGAGGGCAAATTCTCTGGGGCCAACGTCCTGACTTTC | CASSPEGKFSGANVLTF
TRBJ2-5 | TRBV4-1 | TRBD2 | few | TGCGCCAGCAGCCAAGGGTGGACTAGCGGGAAGCAAGAGACCCAGTACTTC | CASSQGWTSGKQETQYF
TRBJ1-2 | TRBV10-3 | TRBD1 | - | TGTGCAACGACAGGGGGTAACTATGGCTACACCTTC | CATTGGNYGYTF
TRBJ2-7 | TRBV4-1 | TRBD1 | - | TGCGCCAGCAGCCAAGTTGGGGGGACAGGAGGTTCCTACGAGCAGTACTTC | CASSQVGGTGGSYEQYF
TRBJ1-2 | TRBV7-8 | - | - | TGTGCCAGCAACTTAGCGGCAGGCGCTAACTATGGCTACACCTTC | CASNLAAGANYGYTF
TRBJ2-1 | TRBV6-1 | TRBD2 | many | TGTGCCAGCAGTGATGGAGCGGGAGGAGGGTACAATGAGCAGTTCTTC | CASSDGAGGGYNEQFF
TRBJ2-7 | TRBV9 | TRBD1 | once | TGTGCCAGCAGCGTAGCTGACAGGGCGAGGGACGAGCAGTACTTC | CASSVADRARDEQYF
TRBJ2-1 | TRBV7-9 | - | many | TGTGCCAGCAGTCAAATCGTAGATGAGCAGTTCTTC | CASSQIVDEQFF
TRBJ2-3 | TRBV7-8 | - | many | TGTGCCAGCAGCTCCAGCCCCAGGCTCCCAGATACGCAGTATTTT | CASSSSPRLPDTQYF